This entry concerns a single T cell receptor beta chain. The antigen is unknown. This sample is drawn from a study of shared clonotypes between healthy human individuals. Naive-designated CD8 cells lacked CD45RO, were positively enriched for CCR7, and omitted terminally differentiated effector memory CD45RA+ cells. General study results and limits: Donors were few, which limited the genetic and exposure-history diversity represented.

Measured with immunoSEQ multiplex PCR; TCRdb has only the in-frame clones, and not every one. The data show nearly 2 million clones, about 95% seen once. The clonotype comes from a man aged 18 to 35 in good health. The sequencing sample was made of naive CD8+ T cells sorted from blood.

The CDR3 is CASSPIAGDYNEQFF. The CDR3, as DNA: TGTGCCAGCAGCCCCATAGCGGGGGACTACAATGAGCAGTTCTTC. The chain carries TRBV5-4 and TRBJ2-1; 9 bases match TRBD2. The germline gives CDR1 SGHNT, CDR2 YYREEE (reference sequence). The CDR3 totals 15 residues. V shed 4 bases, J shed 3 bases, and the junction held 5 bases outside the gene matches.